The 3 T cell receptor beta chains in this list originate from one sample, sequenced in a study of blood T cell repertoires in COVID-19. The repertoire was sequenced with immunoSEQ multiplex PCR; TCRdb's copy has only in-frame clones and lacks some. There are almost 500,000 clones in the sample; approximately 90% occur only once, and approximately 8.3% lies in the top ten. Sequencing used PBMCs or T cells enriched from blood (not recorded which). Receptors originate from a woman aged 60-75 years who had recovered from COVID-19.

This sequence joins TRBV7-8 and TRBJ1-2; TRBD1 might be the D (6 bases). Germline lookup yields CDR1 SGHVS and CDR2 FQNEAQ. This CDR3 comprises 14 residues. Trimming took 4 bases from V and 8 from J, leaving 17 bases between them. CDR3 nucleotides: TGTGCCAGCAGCTACCCAGGGGTCTCCTTCGGCTACACCTTC. Protein product: CASSYPGVSFGYTF.

The rearrangement joins TRBV5-8 to TRBJ1-6; 7 bases line up with TRBD1. CDR1 and CDR2 (germline): SGHTS, YDEGEE. Losses at the gene ends were 3 bases for V and 9 bases for J; bases not matched to a gene: 6. CDR3 length equals 14 residues. CDR3 sequence reads: CASSSDRDGSPLHF. The CDR3 DNA reads as TGTGCCAGCAGCTCCGACAGGGATGGTTCACCCCTCCACTTT.

This clone came up once. This chain connects TRBV3-1 (or the pseudogene TRBV3-2) to TRBJ2-7; 7 positions agree with TRBD2. CDR3 size: 16 residues. In germline, CDR1 is LGHDT, CDR2 YNNKEL (reference sequence). Trimming removed 0 bases from V and 2 bases from J; junction bases left unmatched: 7. CDR3 bases: TGTGCCAGCAGCCAAGAAGGCGGGGGATCGACCTACGAGCAGTACTTC. Its protein product is CASSQEGGGSTYEQYF.